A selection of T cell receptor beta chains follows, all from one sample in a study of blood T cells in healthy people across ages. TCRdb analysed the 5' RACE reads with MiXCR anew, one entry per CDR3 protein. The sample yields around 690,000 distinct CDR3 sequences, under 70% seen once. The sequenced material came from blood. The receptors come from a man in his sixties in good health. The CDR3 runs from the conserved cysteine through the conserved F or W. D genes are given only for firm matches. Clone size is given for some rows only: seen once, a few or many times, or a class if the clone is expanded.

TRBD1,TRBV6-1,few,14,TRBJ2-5,TGTGCCAGCAGCGGGACAGGGGGGGTGGAGACCCAGTACTTC,CASSGTGGVETQYF
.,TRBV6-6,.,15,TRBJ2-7,TGTGCCAGCACCTACCGGGACGGCGGGATCTACGAGCAGTACTTC,CASTYRDGGIYEQYF
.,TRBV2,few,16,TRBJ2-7,TGTGCCAGCAGGGAAGGGACCGGGCCGAGCTCCTACGAGCAGTACTTC,CASREGTGPSSYEQYF
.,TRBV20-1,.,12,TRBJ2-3,TGCAGTGCTCGCCCAGGGACAGATACGCAGTATTTT,CSARPGTDTQYF
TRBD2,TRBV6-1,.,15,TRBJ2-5,TGTGCCAGCAGTGCTTGGACTAGCGGGCAAGAGACCCAGTACTTC,CASSAWTSGQETQYF
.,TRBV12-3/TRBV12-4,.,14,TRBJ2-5,TGTGCCAGCAGGTTAGGCAGGGGAGGGGAGACCCAGTACTTC,CASRLGRGGETQYF
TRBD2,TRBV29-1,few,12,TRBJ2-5,TGCAGCGTCCCTCTTGGGGAGGGGACCCAGTACTTC,CSVPLGEGTQYF
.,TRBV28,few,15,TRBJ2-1,TGTGCCAGCAGGGAGGTAGGCCTATCCTACAATGAGCAGTTCTTC,CASREVGLSYNEQFF
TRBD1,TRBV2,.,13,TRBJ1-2,TGTGCCAGCAGCAAAGGGGGCGTGGATGGCTACACCTTC,CASSKGGVDGYTF
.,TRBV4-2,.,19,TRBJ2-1,TGTGCCAGCAGCCAAGCGAGGCAGGGTGAATCTAGGTCCTACAATGAGCAGTTCTTC,CASSQARQGESRSYNEQFF
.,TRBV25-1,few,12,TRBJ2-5,TGTGCCAGCACTCGTCGGGGGGAGACCCAGTACTTC,CASTRRGETQYF
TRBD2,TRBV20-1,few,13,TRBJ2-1,TGCAGTGCTAGGAAAGCGGGATACAATGAGCAGTTCTTC,CSARKAGYNEQFF
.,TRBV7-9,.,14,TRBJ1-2,TGTGCCAGCAGCTTAGATTTTGAATCTAACGGCTACACCTTC,CASSLDFESNGYTF
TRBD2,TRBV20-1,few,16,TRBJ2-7,TGCAGTGCTAGACGTCGGGGGCGGGGGGGCCGGTACGAGCAGTACTTC,CSARRRGRGGRYEQYF
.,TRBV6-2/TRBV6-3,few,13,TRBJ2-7,TGTGCCAGCAGTTCGGGGGAGTTCTACGAGCAGTACTTC,CASSSGEFYEQYF
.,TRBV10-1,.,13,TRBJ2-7,TGCGCCAGCAGTTCCTCCGGTCCACTCGAGCAGTACTTC,CASSSSGPLEQYF
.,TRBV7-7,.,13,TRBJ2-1,TGTGCCAGCAGCGGAGCGCAGGCCAATGAGCAGTTCTTC,CASSGAQANEQFF
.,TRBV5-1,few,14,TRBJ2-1,TGCGCCAGCAGCTTGAGGGGGGCCGAACGAAAACAGTTCTTC,CASSLRGAERKQFF
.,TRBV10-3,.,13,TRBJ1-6,TGTGCCGTACGGAGCTCCTATAATTCACCCCTCCACTTT,CAVRSSYNSPLHF
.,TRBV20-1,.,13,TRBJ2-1,TGCAGTGCTAGAGGAAGGGACTACAATGAGCAGTTCTTC,CSARGRDYNEQFF
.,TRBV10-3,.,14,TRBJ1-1,TGTGCCATCAGTGCCCTCAACAGGGCCACTGAAGCTTTCTTT,CAISALNRATEAFF
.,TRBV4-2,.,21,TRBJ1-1,TGTGCCAGCAGCCAGGACGACAGGCGAGGATTGGGTGGTAGGTTGTACACTGAAGCTTTCTTT,CASSQDDRRGLGGRLYTEAFF
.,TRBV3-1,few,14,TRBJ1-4,TGTGCCAGCAGCCAAGATCTACAGTTCGGAAAACTGTTTTTT,CASSQDLQFGKLFF
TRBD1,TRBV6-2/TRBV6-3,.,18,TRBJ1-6,TGTGCCAGCAGGACGGACAGGGGTCGTCAGGGGTACGATTCACCCCTCCACTTT,CASRTDRGRQGYDSPLHF
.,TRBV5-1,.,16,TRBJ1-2,TGCGCCAGCAGCTTGGGACAGAGGGCCCCTAACTATGGCTACACCTTC,CASSLGQRAPNYGYTF
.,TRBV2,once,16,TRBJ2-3,TGTGCCAGCAGCTCCAGACAGGCCCGCTTCACAGATACGCAGTATTTT,CASSSRQARFTDTQYF
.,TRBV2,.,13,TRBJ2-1,TGTGCCAGCACCGAGGGGACCTACAATGAGCAGTTCTTC,CASTEGTYNEQFF
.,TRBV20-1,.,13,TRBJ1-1,TGCAGTGCTAGCGTCCCCCCGTTCGCTGAAGCTTTCTTT,CSASVPPFAEAFF
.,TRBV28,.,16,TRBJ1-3,TGTGCCAGCAGTTTTGCCCCCTGGACGGCTGGAAACACCATATATTTT,CASSFAPWTAGNTIYF
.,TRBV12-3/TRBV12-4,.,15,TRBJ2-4,TGTGCCAGCAGTTTAAGAGGGATAGCCAAAAACATTCAGTACTTC,CASSLRGIAKNIQYF
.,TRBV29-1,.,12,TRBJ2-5,TGCAGCGTCGGACGGTACCAAGAGACCCAGTACTTC,CSVGRYQETQYF
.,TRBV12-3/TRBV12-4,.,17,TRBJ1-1,TGTGCCAGCACCCATTCTATACTCGGGACTCCGAACACTGAAGCTTTCTTT,CASTHSILGTPNTEAFF
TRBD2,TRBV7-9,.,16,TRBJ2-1,TGTGCCAGCAGCTTTTTAGCGGGGGGGCTACCCAATGAGCAGTTCTTC,CASSFLAGGLPNEQFF
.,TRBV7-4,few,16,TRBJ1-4,TGTGCCAGCAGCCCTTATAGAGTTGCAACTAATGAAAAACTGTTTTTT,CASSPYRVATNEKLFF
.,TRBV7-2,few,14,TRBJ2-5,TGTGCCAGCAGCTTCACGATGGGTGGTGAGACCCAGTACTTC,CASSFTMGGETQYF
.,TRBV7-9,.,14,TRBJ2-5,TGTGCCAGCAGCGGACGGGACGGAGAAGAGACCCAGTACTTC,CASSGRDGEETQYF
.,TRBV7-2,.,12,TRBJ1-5,TGTGCCAGCAGCTTTATTGACCGGCCCCAGCATTTT,CASSFIDRPQHF
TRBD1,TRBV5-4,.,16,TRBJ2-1,TGTGCCAGCAGCCCGGCCCAGGGACAGGGGTCCAATGAGCAGTTCTTC,CASSPAQGQGSNEQFF
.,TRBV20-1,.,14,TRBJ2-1,TGCAGTGCTAGGGGGCAGTTCGGAAACAATGAGCAGTTCTTC,CSARGQFGNNEQFF
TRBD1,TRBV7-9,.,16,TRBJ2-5,TGTGCCAGCAGCCCTGCAGGGGGCCTATTACGAGAGACCCAGTACTTC,CASSPAGGLLRETQYF
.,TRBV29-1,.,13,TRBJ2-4,TGCAGCACAAAGACAGAGGACTCCGGTGAGCAGTACTTC,CSTKTEDSGEQYF
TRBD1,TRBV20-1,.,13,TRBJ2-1,TGCAGTGCTGGAGGACAGGTACACAATGAGCAGTTCTTC,CSAGGQVHNEQFF
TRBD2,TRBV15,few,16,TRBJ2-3,TGTGCCACCAGCAGAGATCTTAGCGGGGGAGGGACCGGCATGTATTTT,CATSRDLSGGGTGMYF
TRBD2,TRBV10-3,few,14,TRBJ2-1,TGTGCCATCAGCGGGGGGAACTCCTACAATGAGCAGTTCTTC,CAISGGNSYNEQFF
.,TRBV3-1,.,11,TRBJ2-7,TGTGCCAGCAGTCAAGGGGTAGCCCAGTACTTC,CASSQGVAQYF
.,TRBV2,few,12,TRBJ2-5,TGTGCCAGCAGTGGGGGACCCGAGACCCAGTACTTC,CASSGGPETQYF
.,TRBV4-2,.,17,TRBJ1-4,TGTGCCAGCAGCCAAGGATTGAGCAGGGGAAATAATGAAAAACTGTTTTTT,CASSQGLSRGNNEKLFF
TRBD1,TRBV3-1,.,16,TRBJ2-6,TGTGCCAGCAGTCGACAGGGTGTCTCTGGGGCCAACGTCCTGACTTTC,CASSRQGVSGANVLTF
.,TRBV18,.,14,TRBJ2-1,TGTGCCAGCTCACCACCTACGGACTACAATGAGCAGTTCTTC,CASSPPTDYNEQFF
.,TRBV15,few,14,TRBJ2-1,TGTGCCACCCAGGGCAGGGGCAAGGACAATGAGCAGTTCTTC,CATQGRGKDNEQFF
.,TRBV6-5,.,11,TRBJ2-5,TGTGCCAGCAGTTACGGGGGAAGGTGGTACTTC,CASSYGGRWYF
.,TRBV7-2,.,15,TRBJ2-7,TGTGCCAGCAGCTTGGTTGGGATTGACTACTCCGAGCAGTACTTC,CASSLVGIDYSEQYF
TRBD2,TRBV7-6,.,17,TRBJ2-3,TGTGCCAGCAGCTTCCCGACTAGCGGGGAAAGCACAGATACGCAGTATTTT,CASSFPTSGESTDTQYF
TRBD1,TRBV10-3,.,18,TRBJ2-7,TGTGCCATCAGACGACTAGCCGGGGGACAGGGGGCGGTCTACGAGCAGTACTTC,CAIRRLAGGQGAVYEQYF
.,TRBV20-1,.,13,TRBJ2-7,TGCAGTGCGCCGACGGGACACCTCTACGAGCAGTACTTC,CSAPTGHLYEQYF
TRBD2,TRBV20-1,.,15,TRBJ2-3,TGCAGTGCTAGGAAGACAGCGGGGGGGGCAGATACGCAGTATTTT,CSARKTAGGADTQYF
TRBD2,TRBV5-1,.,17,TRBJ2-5,TGCGCCAGCAGCGCGGGACTAGCGGGGGGCCTTCGAGAGACCCAGTACTTC,CASSAGLAGGLRETQYF
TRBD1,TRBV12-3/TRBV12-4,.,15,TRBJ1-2,TGTGCCAGCAGTTCAGACAGGGGGCCCAACTATGGCTACACCTTC,CASSSDRGPNYGYTF